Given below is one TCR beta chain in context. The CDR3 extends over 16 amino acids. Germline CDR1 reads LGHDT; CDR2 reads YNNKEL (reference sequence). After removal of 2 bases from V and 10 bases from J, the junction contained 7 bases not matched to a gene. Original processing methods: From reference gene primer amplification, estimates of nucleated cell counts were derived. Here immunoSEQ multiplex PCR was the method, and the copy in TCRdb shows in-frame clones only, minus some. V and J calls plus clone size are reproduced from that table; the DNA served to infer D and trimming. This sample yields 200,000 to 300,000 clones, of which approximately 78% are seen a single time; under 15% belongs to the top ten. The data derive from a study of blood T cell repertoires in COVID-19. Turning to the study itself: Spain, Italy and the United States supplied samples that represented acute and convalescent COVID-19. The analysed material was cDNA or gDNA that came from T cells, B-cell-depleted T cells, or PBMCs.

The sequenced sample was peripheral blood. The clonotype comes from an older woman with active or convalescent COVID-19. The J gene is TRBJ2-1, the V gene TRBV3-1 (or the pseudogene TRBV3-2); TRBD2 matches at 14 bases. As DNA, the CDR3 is TGTGCCAGCAGCCAAAGCGGGACTAGCGGGGGAAAGGAGCAGTTCTTC. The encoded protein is CASSQSGTSGGKEQFF.